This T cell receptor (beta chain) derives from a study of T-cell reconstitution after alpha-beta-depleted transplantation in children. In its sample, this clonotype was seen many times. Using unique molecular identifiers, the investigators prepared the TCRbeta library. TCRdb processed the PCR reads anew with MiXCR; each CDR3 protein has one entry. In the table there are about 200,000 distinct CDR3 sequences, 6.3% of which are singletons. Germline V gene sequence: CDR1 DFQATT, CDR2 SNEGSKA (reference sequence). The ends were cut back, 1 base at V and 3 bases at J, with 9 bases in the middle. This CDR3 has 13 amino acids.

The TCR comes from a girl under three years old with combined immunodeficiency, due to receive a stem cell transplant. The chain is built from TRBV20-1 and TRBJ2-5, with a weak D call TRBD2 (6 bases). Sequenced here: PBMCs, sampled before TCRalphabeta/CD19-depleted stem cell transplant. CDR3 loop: CSARGREEETQYF. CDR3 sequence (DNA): TGCAGTGCTAGAGGCAGGGAGGAAGAGACCCAGTACTTC.